This T cell receptor beta chain was sequenced for a study of T-cell memory formation after mild COVID-19. Trimming shortened V by 3 bases and J by 8 bases, and 13 bases separated the two germline ends. This CDR3 contains 13 residues. MiXCR, run by TCRdb on the 5' RACE reads, gives a single entry per CDR3 protein. The sample holds about 320,000 distinct CDR3 sequences, approximately 15% seen once. The sequenced sample consisted of PBMCs or a T cell subset sorted from them (not recorded which). The V call is TRBV12-3 or TRBV12-4, the J call TRBJ1-1; D is undetermined. The receptor comes from a young man who had mild COVID-19 (a few samples of this study predate the infection). Cell type and time point are not known. CDR3: CASSFFGREEAFF. The CDR3, as DNA: TGTGCCAGCAGTTTCTTCGGCCGCGAAGAAGCTTTCTTT.